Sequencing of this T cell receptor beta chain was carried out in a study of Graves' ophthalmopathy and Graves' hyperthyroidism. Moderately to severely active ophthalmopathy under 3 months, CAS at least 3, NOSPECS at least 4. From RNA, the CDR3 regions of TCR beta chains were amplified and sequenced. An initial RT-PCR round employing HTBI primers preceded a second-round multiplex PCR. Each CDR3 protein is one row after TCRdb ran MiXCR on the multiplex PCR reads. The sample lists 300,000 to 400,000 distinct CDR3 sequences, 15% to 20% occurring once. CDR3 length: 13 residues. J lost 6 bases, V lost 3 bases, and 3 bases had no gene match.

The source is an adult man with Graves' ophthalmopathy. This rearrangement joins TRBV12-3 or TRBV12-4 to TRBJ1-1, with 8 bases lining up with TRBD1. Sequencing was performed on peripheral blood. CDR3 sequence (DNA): TGTGCCAGCAGTTTCCGCAGGGGGCCTGAAGCTTTCTTT. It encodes CASSFRRGPEAFF.